This TCR delta chain derives from a study of gamma-delta chains in newborns, infants, children. The V segment lost 3 bases and the J segment 0 bases; nucleotides outside the gene matches: 6. Germline CDR1 is GEAIGNYY and CDR2 is EKD. CDR3 length: 16 amino acids. This clone is labeled as large. Distinct nucleotide sequences in the sample also encode this CDR3. TCRdb reanalysed the reads with CATT. The sample carries 1,500 to 2,000 delta-chain clones, 41% recorded once. This receptor was identified in a child who had a fever. V gene TRDV2 combines with J gene TRDJ1; 10 bases line up with TRDD3. Material for sequencing was blood. The DNA of the CDR3 is TGTGCCTGTGACCACGTCACTGGGGGATACACCGATAAACTCATCTTT. Translated, it gives CACDHVTGGYTDKLIF.